The 31 T cell receptor beta chains given below trace back to one sample, sequenced in a study of T cells in Graves' hyperthyroidism and ophthalmopathy (dated by TCRdb to the late 2010s). Library preparation was by multiplex PCR. The instrument given in TCRdb is Illumina HiSeq 2000. TCR beta CDR3 regions were amplified from RNA transcripts. The first round of RT-PCR for the TCR CDR3 was performed with the HTBI primer set and the Qiagen OneStep RT-PCR kit. Using fastp trimming at Q25 and MiXCR clonotype assembly, TCRdb reanalyzed the public sequencing data and kept in-frame beta chains. CDR3 protein duplicates are merged, each entry listing the most common genes and DNA. This sample has around 500,000 distinct CDR3 sequences in its table, and around 13% of those were observed once. The ten largest clones take up more than 11% of the sample. The sequencing input was blood. These receptors were taken from a woman in her thirties or forties with Graves' hyperthyroidism.

This clonotype was counted ten times or more. The chain carries TRBV29-1 and TRBJ1-2, with a possible D match to TRBD1 (5 bases). V shed 3 bases and J shed 3 bases, with 8 bases lying between them. The CDR3 is made up of 12 amino acids. Germline V CDR1 and CDR2: SQVTM, ANQGSEA. In DNA, the CDR3 is TGCAGCGTTGATTGGGGGGACTATGGCTACACCTTC. It codes for CSVDWGDYGYTF. The whole variable domain, filled in from reference TRBV29-1 and TRBJ1-2, reads SAVISQKPSRDICQRGTSLTIQCQVDSQVTMMFWYRQQPGQSLTLIATANQGSEATYESGFVIDKFPISRPNLTFSTLTVSNMSPEDSSIYLCSVDWGDYGYTFGSGTRLTVV.

At least ten counts were recorded for this clonotype. The rearrangement uses TRBV7-3 and TRBJ2-3; perhaps D is TRBD1 or TRBD2 (5 bases each). The germline CDR1 and CDR2 sequences are SGHTA and FQGTGA. Deletions cut 5 bases from V and 10 bases from J, with 16 bases between. The CDR3 length is 13 residues. CDR3 bases: TGTGCCAGCAGCCCGGAGGACGGGGCGGCGCAGTATTTT. Translation: CASSPEDGAAQYF.

This clonotype was counted only a few times. The V call is TRBV6-1, the J call TRBJ1-2, with a weak D call TRBD1 (5 bases). The CDR3 is 13 residues long. The germline V gene has CDR1 MNHNS and CDR2 SASEGT. The V gene lost 2 bases and the J gene lost 2 bases, with 6 bases spanning the gap. CDR3 bases: TGTGCCAGCAGTGAAAACAGGAACTATGGCTACACCTTC. Translation: CASSENRNYGYTF.

This clonotype has a handful of counts. The V and J genes are TRBV5-8 and TRBJ2-5; 13 bases align to TRBD2. The ends lost 3 bases at V and 1 base at J; junction bases unmatched: 6. This CDR3 has 17 amino acids. From germline, CDR1 is SGHTS and CDR2 YDEGEE. CDR3 sequence: CASSSGTSGMIQETQYF. Written as DNA, the CDR3 is TGTGCCAGCAGCTCAGGGACTAGCGGGATGATCCAAGAGACCCAGTACTTC.

This clonotype was counted many times. This chain links TRBV5-1 with TRBJ2-7; 7 bases align to TRBD1. The CDR3 extends over 14 amino acids. J lost 3 bases, V lost 0 bases, and 3 bases had no gene match. CDR1 and CDR2 from the germline V gene are SGHRS and YFSETQ. In nucleotides, the CDR3 is TGCGCCAGCAGCTTGGGGGACAGCATCTACGAGCAGTACTTC. Its protein is CASSLGDSIYEQYF.

The rearrangement joins TRBV5-1 to TRBJ2-7; D is perhaps TRBD1 (5 bases). Deletions cut 0 bases from V and 4 bases from J, with 11 bases between. CDR3 length: 14 residues. Germline CDR1 reads SGHRS; CDR2 reads YFSETQ. The CDR3 loop reads CASSLDGATYEQYF. CDR3 DNA: TGCGCCAGCAGCTTGGATGGGGCGACGTACGAGCAGTACTTC.

Comments on this clonotype: This could be a read error, since a much larger clone is one nucleotide away. The chain couples TRBV7-8 to TRBJ2-7; D uncertain. Germline lookup yields CDR1 SGHVS and CDR2 FQNEAQ. This CDR3 is built from 14 residues. This chain's CDR3 is CASSPEGSSYGQYF. CDR3 bases: TGTGCCAGCAGCCCGGAAGGGTCCTCCTACGGGCAGTACTTC.

This clonotype was picked up many times. V is TRBV12-3 or TRBV12-4 and J is TRBJ1-5; D gene uncertain. V shed 5 bases and J shed 0 bases, with 14 bases lying between them. This CDR3 has 16 residues. CDR3 in DNA: TGTGCCAGCAGTCCTATGCGGTGGGGTAGCAATCAGCCCCAGCATTTT. Encoded protein: CASSPMRWGSNQPQHF.

To note about this clonotype: A clone one base away is much larger, so this may be a read error. This sequence joins TRBV6-1 and TRBJ1-1, with D perhaps TRBD1 (5 bases). The CDR3 spans 16 residues. Germline V lookup: CDR1 MNHNS, CDR2 SASEGT. Trimming cost V 8 bases and J 10 bases, with 29 bases left between them. CDR3 in DNA: TGTGCCAGCGGACTGAGCGACGGGACCGCTGGGATGGGAGCTTTCTTT. Translation gives CASGLSDGTAGMGAFF.

As concerns this clonotype: The conserved closing phenylalanine or tryptophan is absent in this CDR3, likely reflecting a read error. The V call is TRBV28, the J call TRBJ1-5; D call uncertain. Germline CDR1 and CDR2: MDHEN and SYDVKM. V lost 2 bases to trimming and J lost 4 bases, with 3 bases between them. The CDR3 consists of 12 residues. The CDR3 DNA is TGTGCCAGCAGTTTACCGAATCAGCCCCAGCATCTT. It specifies CASSLPNQPQHL.

The rearrangement uses TRBV27 and TRBJ2-1, with 13 bases aligning to TRBD2. Losses at the gene ends were 7 bases for V and 7 bases for J; bases not matched to a gene: 4. CDR1 and CDR2 from the germline V gene are MNHEY and SMNVEV (reference sequence). The CDR3 covers 14 residues. CDR3 DNA: TGTGCCAGCACCCGGACTAGCGGGAGTAATGAGCAGTTCTTC. This translates into CASTRTSGSNEQFF.

This clonotype was counted only a few times. The rearrangement links TRBV2 to TRBJ1-5, with D uncertain. The ends were cut back, 4 bases at V and 0 bases at J, with 7 bases in the middle. The CDR3 has 14 amino acids. Germline values: CDR1 SNHLY, CDR2 FYNNEI. The CDR3 region is CASSGTDSNQPQHF. The DNA of the CDR3 is TGTGCCAGCAGTGGGACGGATAGCAATCAGCCCCAGCATTTT.

V and J are TRBV20-1 and TRBJ2-1; 12 positions agree with TRBD2. V lost 0 bases, J lost 0 bases, and 3 bases stayed unmatched. The germline CDR1 and CDR2 sequences are DFQATT and SNEGSKA (reference sequence). The CDR3 is made up of 17 amino acids. The CDR3 protein is CSARDLAGGDSYNEQFF. CDR3 coding DNA: TGCAGTGCTAGAGATCTAGCGGGAGGGGACTCCTACAATGAGCAGTTCTTC.

This clonotype occurred once. This may stem from a read error, because a much larger clone lies one nucleotide away. The CDR3 carries no conserved terminal phenylalanine or tryptophan, so it likely arises from a read error. The chain recombines TRBV9 with TRBJ2-1, with 11 bases that match TRBD1. Trimming removed 3 bases from V and 5 bases from J; junction bases left unmatched: 7. The CDR3 covers 16 residues. The germline V gene encodes CDR1 SGDLS and CDR2 YYNGEE. CDR3 sequence reads: CASSASGTGGNNEQFL. CDR3 sequence (DNA): TGTGCCAGCAGCGCCTCCGGGACAGGGGGGAACAATGAGCAGTTCCTC.

In this sample, this clonotype turned up many times. The gene calls are TRBV24-1 and TRBJ1-1; unclear D gene. Trimming took 6 bases from V and 7 from J, leaving 11 bases between them. Per the germline V gene, CDR1 is KGHDR and CDR2 is SFDVKD. The CDR3 runs to 12 residues. The CDR3 DNA reads TGTGCCACCAGTACCCCGACGGGTGAAGCTTTCTTT. Its protein product is CATSTPTGEAFF.

This clonotype was detected many times. The rearrangement uses TRBV10-3 and TRBJ1-1; 8 bases are a match to TRBD1. The CDR3 is made up of 13 amino acids. Germline CDR1 and CDR2: ENHRY and SYGVKD. The J segment lost 9 bases and the V segment lost 6 bases, leaving 9 bases of the junction unmatched. The CDR3 DNA reads as TGTGCCATCAGCGAGGGGACAGGACTTAAAGCTTTCTTT. It translates to CAISEGTGLKAFF.

This clonotype came up many times. The chain employs TRBV20-1 and TRBJ2-5; D possibly matches TRBD1 or TRBD2 (5 bases each). V was cut by 4 bases and J by 4 bases, with 10 bases left in between. The CDR3 spans 12 residues. CDR1 is DFQATT, CDR2 SNEGSKA, per germline (reference sequence). The CDR3 DNA reads TGCAGTGCTACGGGACCGCGAGAGACCCAGTACTTC. This gives the protein CSATGPRETQYF.

This clonotype has a handful of counts. A read error is likely, as this CDR3 ends without the conserved phenylalanine or tryptophan. This rearrangement joins TRBV9 to TRBJ2-5; D assignment may be TRBD1 or TRBD2 (5 bases each). There are 17 residues in the CDR3. V lost 4 bases and J 5 bases, leaving 24 bases between the germline ends. The germline CDR1 and CDR2 sequences are SGDLS and YYNGEE. The CDR3 loop reads CASSPLLRLGDGETQYL. DNA of the CDR3: TGTGCCAGCAGCCCACTCCTAAGGTTAGGGGACGGGGAGACCCAGTACCTC.

This clonotype was seen repeatedly, ten times or more. One junction end disagrees with the germline gene, perhaps due to a read error. This rearrangement joins TRBV5-1 to TRBJ2-5, with D possibly matching TRBD2 (6 bases). The CDR3 contains 14 residues. Germline values: CDR1 SGHRS, CDR2 YFSETQ. CDR3 residues: CASSLGGQKETQYF. The CDR3 DNA reads as TGTGCCAGCAGCTTAGGAGGGCAGAAAGAGACCCAGTACTTC.

The chain has TRBV20-1 and TRBJ1-4; D perhaps matches TRBD1 (5 bases). CDR1 DFQATT and CDR2 SNEGSKA come from the germline V gene (reference sequence). The CDR3 length is 11 residues. Deletions cut 5 bases from V and 6 bases from J, with 7 bases between. CDR3 protein: CSARDDEKLFF. As DNA, the CDR3 is TGCAGTGCTCGGGACGATGAAAAACTGTTTTTT.

This clonotype was counted many times. The rearrangement links TRBV6-2 or TRBV6-3 to TRBJ1-6; D may be TRBD1 (6 bases). In germline, CDR1 is MNHEY, CDR2 SVGEGT. With 5 bases removed from V and 4 bases from J, the gap between germline ends came to 9 bases. This CDR3 has 14 residues. The CDR3 DNA sequence: TGTGCCAGCAGTCCGGACAGTTATAATTCACCCCTCCACTTT. This codes for CASSPDSYNSPLHF.

This clonotype was found many times. This rearrangement joins TRBV20-1 to TRBJ2-5, with D tentatively TRBD1 (5 bases). The CDR3 is 15 amino acids. The V end lost 0 bases, the J end lost 5 bases, and 16 bases lay between the germline ends. CDR1 and CDR2 from the germline V gene are DFQATT and SNEGSKA (reference sequence). Here the CDR3 DNA reads TGCAGTGCTAGAGACGCCAGGGTGGCGGATGAGACCCAGTACTTC. Protein product: CSARDARVADETQYF.

The gene calls are TRBV20-1 and TRBJ2-4; TRBD1 agrees at 7 bases. V was clipped by 7 bases and J by 0 bases; unmatched bases: 9. The CDR3 is 15 residues long. The germline V gene has CDR1 DFQATT and CDR2 SNEGSKA (reference sequence). In DNA form, the CDR3 reads TGCAGTGGTAGGGACAGCCTGATAGCCAAAAACATTCAGTACTTC. This gives the protein CSGRDSLIAKNIQYF.

This clonotype was seen many times. This rearrangement joins TRBV5-1 to TRBJ1-2; D is unresolved. The CDR3 sequence is 15 residues long. Germline lookup yields CDR1 SGHRS and CDR2 YFSETQ. V lost 0 bases and J 4 bases, leaving 13 bases between the germline ends. The CDR3 loop is CASSLGPPEGYGYTF. The CDR3 region has the DNA TGCGCCAGCAGCTTGGGTCCGCCGGAGGGCTATGGCTACACCTTC.

This clonotype was detected many times. The CDR3 is CSAPDYLSYEQYF. In DNA, the CDR3 is TGCAGTGCTCCCGACTATCTCTCCTACGAGCAGTACTTC. This chain joins TRBV20-1 and TRBJ2-7; D perhaps matches TRBD2 (5 bases). CDR1 is DFQATT, CDR2 SNEGSKA, per germline (reference sequence). The CDR3 totals 13 residues. With 5 bases removed from V and 0 bases from J, the gap between germline ends came to 11 bases.

Only a few counts were recorded for this clonotype. This chain uses TRBV12-3 or TRBV12-4 with TRBJ2-1; D may be TRBD1 (5 bases). V was clipped by 7 bases and J by 3 bases, with 13 bases between them. The CDR3 spans 14 residues. The DNA for the CDR3 is TGTGCCAGCAAAAGGGGCGGAATCTACAATGAGCAGTTCTTC. Residues: CASKRGGIYNEQFF.

This clonotype was observed a few times. The genes are TRBV19 and TRBJ2-7; 9 bases map to TRBD1. The V segment lost 6 bases and the J segment 3 bases; nucleotides outside the gene matches: 3. The V gene's germline CDR1 is LNHDA and CDR2 SQIVND (reference sequence). The CDR3 has 13 amino acids. As DNA, the CDR3 is TGTGCCAGTAGGCCGGACAGGGGCTACGAGCAGTACTTC. Translating it yields CASRPDRGYEQYF.

Only a few counts were recorded for this clonotype. CDR3 amino acids: CSARGIITDTQYF. For the CDR3, the DNA is TGCAGTGCTAGAGGGATTATCACAGATACGCAGTATTTT. The V call is TRBV20-1, the J call TRBJ2-3; D gene ambiguous. This CDR3 is 13 amino acids long. The V end was cut by 1 base, the J end by 2 bases, with 7 bases between. Germline CDR1 and CDR2: DFQATT and SNEGSKA (reference sequence).

This clonotype has a count of ten or more. The chain uses TRBV30 and TRBJ2-1, with 11 bases fitting TRBD2. The CDR3 length is 14 residues. Germline CDR1 is GTSNPN and CDR2 is SVGIG (reference sequence). The V gene end was trimmed by 4 bases and the J gene end by 4 bases; junction bases not matched to a gene: 3. CDR3 loop: CAWTVAGGYNEQFF. DNA for the CDR3: TGTGCCTGGACAGTAGCGGGAGGGTACAATGAGCAGTTCTTC. The full variable domain, completed using reference TRBV30 and TRBJ2-1, is SQTIHQWPATLVQPVGSPLSLECTVEGTSNPNLYWYRQAAGRGLQLLFYSVGIGQISSEVPQNLSASRPQDRQFILSSKKLLLSDSGFYLCAWTVAGGYNEQFFGPGTRLTVL.

The chain combines TRBV3-1 with TRBJ2-2, with 12 bases fitting TRBD1. Losses at the gene ends were 11 bases for V and 2 bases for J; bases not matched to a gene: 21. The CDR3 sequence is 20 residues long. The V gene's germline CDR1 is LGHDT and CDR2 YNNKEL (reference sequence). CDR3 in DNA: TGTGCCTCCAGAGATATCTTATCCGGGACAGGGGGCAAAAACACCGGGGAGCTGTTTTTT. Amino acids: CASRDILSGTGGKNTGELFF.

This clonotype appeared a few times. The CDR3, as DNA: TGTGCCAGCAGTTACAGACTCGGGACCTTCGTGGCTGAAGCTTTCTTT. Its translation is CASSYRLGTFVAEAFF. This chain connects TRBV6-6 to TRBJ1-1; D is perhaps TRBD1 (5 bases). Deletions cut 2 bases from V and 6 bases from J, with 19 bases between. The CDR3 has 16 amino acids. Per germline, CDR1 MNHNY and CDR2 SVGAGI (reference sequence).